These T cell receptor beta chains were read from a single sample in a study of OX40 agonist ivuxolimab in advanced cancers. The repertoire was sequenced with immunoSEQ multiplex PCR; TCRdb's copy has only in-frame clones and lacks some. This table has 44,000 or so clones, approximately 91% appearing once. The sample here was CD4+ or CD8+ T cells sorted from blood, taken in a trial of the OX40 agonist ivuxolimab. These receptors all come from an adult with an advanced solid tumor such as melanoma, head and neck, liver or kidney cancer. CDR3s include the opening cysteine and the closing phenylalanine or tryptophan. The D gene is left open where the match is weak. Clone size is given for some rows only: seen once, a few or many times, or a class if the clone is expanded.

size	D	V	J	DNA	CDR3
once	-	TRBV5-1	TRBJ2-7	TGCGCCAGCAGCTTGGGCCGGGACATCTCCTACGAGCAGTACTTC	CASSLGRDISYEQYF
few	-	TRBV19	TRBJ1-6	TGTGCCAGTAACTCCTATAATTCACCCCTCCACTTT	CASNSYNSPLHF
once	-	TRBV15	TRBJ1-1	TGTGCCACCAGCTATATCAGGGGGAACACTGAAGCTTTCTTT	CATSYIRGNTEAFF
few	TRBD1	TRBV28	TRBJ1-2	TGTGCCAGCAGTTTCGGGACAGGGATTGACTACACCTTC	CASSFGTGIDYTF
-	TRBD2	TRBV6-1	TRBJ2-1	TGTGCCAGCAGTGATTGGACTAGCAAGCACAATGAGCAGTTCTTC	CASSDWTSKHNEQFF
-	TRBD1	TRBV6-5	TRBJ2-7	TGTGCCAGCAAAGGACAGGGATACGAGCAGTACTTC	CASKGQGYEQYF
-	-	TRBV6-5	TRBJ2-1	TGTGCCAGCAGTCGGACTGACAATGAGCAGTTCTTC	CASSRTDNEQFF
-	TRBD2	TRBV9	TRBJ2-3	TGTGCCAGCAGCGACAGCGGGGGTTATCCAGATACGCAGTATTTT	CASSDSGGYPDTQYF
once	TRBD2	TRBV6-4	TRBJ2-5	TGTGCCAGCAGTGACTATATTGGCGGACTAGCGGGAGAGGGGGCCCAAGAGACCCAGTACTTC	CASSDYIGGLAGEGAQETQYF
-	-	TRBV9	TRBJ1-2	TGTGCCAGCAGCCCGGGCAGGGGTAACTATGGCTACACCTTC	CASSPGRGNYGYTF
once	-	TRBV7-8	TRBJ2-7	TGTGCCAGCAGCTTAGTATCCCTCTACGAGCAGTACTTC	CASSLVSLYEQYF
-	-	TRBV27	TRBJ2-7	TGTGCCAGCAGTTGGGCAAGGGGGGTCTACGAGCAGTACTTC	CASSWARGVYEQYF
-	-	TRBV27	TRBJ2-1	TGTGCCAGCAGTTTAGGAGGTAGTAATTTCTACAATGAGCAGTTCTTC	CASSLGGSNFYNEQFF
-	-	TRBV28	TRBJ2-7	TGTGCCAGCAGTTTCGCGCAGGCGACCGAGCAGTACTTC	CASSFAQATEQYF
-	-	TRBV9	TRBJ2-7	TGTGCCAGCAGCGCGGGGACTGGGACCTACGAGCAGTACTTC	CASSAGTGTYEQYF
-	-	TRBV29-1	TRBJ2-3	TGCAGCGTTGAACAACACACAGATACGCAGTATTTT	CSVEQHTDTQYF
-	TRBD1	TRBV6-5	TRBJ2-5	TGTGCCAGCAGTTGGAGGACAGGGCAAGAGACCCAGTACTTC	CASSWRTGQETQYF
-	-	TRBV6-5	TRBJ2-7	TGTGCCAGCAGCCCCACGGGTTCCTTGGAGCAGTACTTC	CASSPTGSLEQYF
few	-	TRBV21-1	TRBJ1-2	TGTGCCAGCAGAGGGTTGAAGTGCTGGAACTATGGCTACACCTTC	CASRGLKCWNYGYTF
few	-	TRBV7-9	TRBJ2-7	TGTGCCAGCAGCTTCGGCGGACACCGATACGAGCAGTACTTC	CASSFGGHRYEQYF
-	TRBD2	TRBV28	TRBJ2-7	TGTGCCAGCAGTTTCACTAGCGGGGGGTCCTACGAGCAGTACTTC	CASSFTSGGSYEQYF
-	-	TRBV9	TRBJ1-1	TGTGCCAGCAGCGTGCAGGGGATAAGGACTGAAGCTTTCTTT	CASSVQGIRTEAFF
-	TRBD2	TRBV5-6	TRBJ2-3	TGTGCCAGCAGCTTACGTAGCGGGTACACAGATACGCAGTATTTT	CASSLRSGYTDTQYF
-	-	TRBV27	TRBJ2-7	TGTGCCAGCAGTTTAGGGGGGATAGTCTACTTC	CASSLGGIVYF
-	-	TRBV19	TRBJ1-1	TGTGCCAGTAGTATCGGGGGCAGTGAAGCTTTCTTT	CASSIGGSEAFF
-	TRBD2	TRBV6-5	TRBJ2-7	TGTGCCAGCAGCCTGGGACTAGCGGGCGGCGAGCAGTACTTC	CASSLGLAGGEQYF
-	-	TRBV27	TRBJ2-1	TGTGCCAGCAGTTTATTGCGGGGAGGATACAATGAGCAGTTCTTC	CASSLLRGGYNEQFF
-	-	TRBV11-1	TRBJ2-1	TGTGCCAGCAGCTTATCACTAGGGGGTAATGAGCAGTTCTTC	CASSLSLGGNEQFF
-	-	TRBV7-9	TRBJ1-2	TGTGCCAGCAGCCCTGACAGGAGTCATACGGATAACTATGGCTACACCTTC	CASSPDRSHTDNYGYTF
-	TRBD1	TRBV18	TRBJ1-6	TGTGCCAGCTCACTTTACGGGGACAGCAGTTATAATTCACCCCTCCACTTT	CASSLYGDSSYNSPLHF
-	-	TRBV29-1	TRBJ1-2	TGCAGCGTTACGGGGGGGGGCGGCTACACCTTC	CSVTGGGGYTF
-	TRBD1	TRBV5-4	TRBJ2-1	TGTGCCAGCAGCTCTGGGACAGGGGTCCCCCTCTCCTACAATGAGCAGTTCTTC	CASSSGTGVPLSYNEQFF
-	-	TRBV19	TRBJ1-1	TGTGCCAGTAACCAAGACCTTAGGACTGAAGCTTTCTTT	CASNQDLRTEAFF
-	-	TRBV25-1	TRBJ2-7	TGTGCCAGCAGTACTGGATCCCCACCGCCAACCTACGAGCAGTACTTC	CASSTGSPPPTYEQYF
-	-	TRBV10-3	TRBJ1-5	TGTGCCATCAGTGAGTCTGGGGGCCGGCAGCCCCAGCATTTT	CAISESGGRQPQHF
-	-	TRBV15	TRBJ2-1	TGTGCCACCAGAGGGGTCCCCTACAATGAGCAGTTCTTC	CATRGVPYNEQFF
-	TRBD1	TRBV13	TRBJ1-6	TGTGCCAGCAGCTTGGGACAGGGGTCGAATTCACCCCTCCACTTT	CASSLGQGSNSPLHF
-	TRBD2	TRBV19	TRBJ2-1	TGTGCCAGTAGCGAACCTTGGGGACTAGCGGGGTACAATGAGCAGTTCTTC	CASSEPWGLAGYNEQFF
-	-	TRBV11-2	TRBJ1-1	TGTGCCAGCAGCCCAAGGCCGAATGAAGCTTTCTTT	CASSPRPNEAFF
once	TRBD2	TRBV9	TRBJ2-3	TGTGCCAGCAGCGCCCTTGCGGGAGGTAGATCAGATACGCAGTATTTT	CASSALAGGRSDTQYF
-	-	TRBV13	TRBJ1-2	TGTGCCAGCAGCTCCGCGGGGCTGGAGATTAACTATGGCTACACCTTC	CASSSAGLEINYGYTF
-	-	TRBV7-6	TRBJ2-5	TGTGCCAGCAGCTTGGAGGGCCAAGGGCGGGAGACCCAGTACTTC	CASSLEGQGRETQYF
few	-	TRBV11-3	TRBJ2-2	TGTGCCAGCAGCGGACTCTCCGGGGAGCTGTTTTTT	CASSGLSGELFF
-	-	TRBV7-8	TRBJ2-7	TGTGCCAGCAGCCCCTCGCCTAGCGACGAGCAGTACTTC	CASSPSPSDEQYF
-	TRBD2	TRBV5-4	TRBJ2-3	TGTGCCAGCAGCTTGTGGGGTACTAGCGGAGATACGCAGTATTTT	CASSLWGTSGDTQYF
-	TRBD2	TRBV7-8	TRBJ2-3	TGTGCCAGCAGCCCAGCCGTCCGGCTAGCGGCTAGCACAGATACGCAGTATTTT	CASSPAVRLAASTDTQYF
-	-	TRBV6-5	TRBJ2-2	TGTGCCAGCAGTTACGGGACGGCCGGGGCCGGGGAGCTGTTTTTT	CASSYGTAGAGELFF
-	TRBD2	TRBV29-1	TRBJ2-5	TGCAGCGTTGACGGGAGGGCCGAGTCATTCCAAGAGACCCAGTACTTC	CSVDGRAESFQETQYF
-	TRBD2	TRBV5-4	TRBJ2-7	TGTGCCAGCAGCGGAAGCTCCGGGACTAAGGGCGGATACGAGCAGTACTTC	CASSGSSGTKGGYEQYF
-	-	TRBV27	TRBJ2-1	TGTGCCAGCAGTCCGCGTTGGGCCTACAATGAGCAGTTCTTC	CASSPRWAYNEQFF
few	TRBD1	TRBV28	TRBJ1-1	TGTGCCAGCACACGGGACAGGGTGACTGAAGCTTTCTTT	CASTRDRVTEAFF
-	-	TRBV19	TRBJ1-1	TGTGCCAGTAGTATAGGGGGAATCGCTGAAGCTTTCTTT	CASSIGGIAEAFF
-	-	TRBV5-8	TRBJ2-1	TGTGCCAGCAGCTTGGACGCAGCGGATGAGCAGTTCTTC	CASSLDAADEQFF
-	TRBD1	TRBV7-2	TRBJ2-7	TGTGCCAGCAGCTTCCTGGGACAGGGCTACGAGCAGTACTTC	CASSFLGQGYEQYF
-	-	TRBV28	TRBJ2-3	TGTGCCAGCAGCACGGAGGGCACGGCCACAGATACGCAGTATTTT	CASSTEGTATDTQYF
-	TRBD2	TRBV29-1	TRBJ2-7	TGCAGCGTATCTAGCGGGAGGGCCTCCTACGAGCAGTACTTC	CSVSSGRASYEQYF
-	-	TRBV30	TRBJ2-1	TGTGCCTGGAGTTTGGCCCCCGGTGAGCAGTTCTTC	CAWSLAPGEQFF